The rows below give T cell receptor beta chains drawn from one sample of a study of shared clonotypes between healthy human individuals. Repertoires were generated with immunoSEQ multiplex PCR, while TCRdb's copy carries only in-frame clones and drops some. The data show over 2,000,000 clones, roughly 93% seen once. Sequencing was performed on naive CD8+ T cells from PBMCs. These receptors all come from a man between 18 and 29 years old in good health. Some clones in this sample may be carry-over from other donors' samples. Each CDR3 is given with its conserved first and last residue. A D gene is named only where the DNA matches it firmly. The size entry is marked missing in some rows and otherwise reads once, few, many or a size class.

length: 16
D: NA
size: NA
J: TRBJ2-6
V: TRBV7-9
DNA: TGTGCCAGCAGCCCCTCCGCAGGGCTTGGGGCCAACGTCCTGACTTTC
CDR3: CASSPSAGLGANVLTF

length: 13
D: NA
size: NA
J: TRBJ1-6
V: TRBV4-1
DNA: TGCGCCAGCAGCCAAGATGAGGATTCACCCCTCCACTTT
CDR3: CASSQDEDSPLHF

length: 15
D: NA
size: NA
J: TRBJ2-7
V: TRBV29-1
DNA: TGCAGCGTTGTCACCAGACTCAGGATTTCCTACGAGCAGTACTTC
CDR3: CSVVTRLRISYEQYF

length: 15
D: NA
size: NA
J: TRBJ2-2
V: TRBV11-2
DNA: TGTGCCAGCAGCCCTTGGACGGGGAACACCGGGGAGCTGTTTTTT
CDR3: CASSPWTGNTGELFF

length: 15
D: NA
size: NA
J: TRBJ2-1
V: TRBV9
DNA: TGTGCCAGCGCCCTAGGCGGCAGCTCCTACAATGAGCAGTTCTTC
CDR3: CASALGGSSYNEQFF

length: 17
D: TRBD2
size: NA
J: TRBJ2-1
V: TRBV19
DNA: TGTGCCAGTAGTGTCTGGACTAGCGGTCCCTCCTACAATGAGCAGTTCTTC
CDR3: CASSVWTSGPSYNEQFF

length: 16
D: TRBD2
size: NA
J: TRBJ2-3
V: TRBV4-1
DNA: TGCGCCAGCAGCACGTTCGGGGGGGTAGGGCCAGATACGCAGTATTTT
CDR3: CASSTFGGVGPDTQYF

length: 20
D: NA
size: NA
J: TRBJ2-1
V: TRBV4-3
DNA: TGCGCCAGCAGCCAAGGACGTGGGCTGGCGGGATGGGGGGAAGTAGGTGAGCAGTTCTTC
CDR3: CASSQGRGLAGWGEVGEQFF

length: 15
D: NA
size: NA
J: TRBJ2-2
V: TRBV19
DNA: TGTGCCAGTAGTATGCGACAGGACTCGGCCGGGGAGCTGTTTTTT
CDR3: CASSMRQDSAGELFF

length: 14
D: NA
size: NA
J: TRBJ2-7
V: TRBV6-5
DNA: TGTGCCAGCAGTGCCGCTTCAACCTACTACGAGCAGTACTTC
CDR3: CASSAASTYYEQYF

length: 15
D: NA
size: NA
J: TRBJ2-1
V: TRBV4-1
DNA: TGCGCCAGCAGCCATAGCTTGGGCCCCTTCAATGAGCAGTTCTTC
CDR3: CASSHSLGPFNEQFF

length: 13
D: NA
size: NA
J: TRBJ2-1
V: TRBV19
DNA: TGTGCCAGTAGTCTTTACTCTTACAATGAGCAGTTCTTC
CDR3: CASSLYSYNEQFF

length: 14
D: TRBD1
size: NA
J: TRBJ2-7
V: TRBV27
DNA: TGTGCCAGCAGTTTAGGACCAGGGGGTTACGAGCAGTACTTC
CDR3: CASSLGPGGYEQYF

length: 15
D: NA
size: once
J: TRBJ2-2
V: TRBV4-1
DNA: TGCGCCAGCAGCCAAGTTAGGGGGTTCACCGGGGAGCTGTTTTTT
CDR3: CASSQVRGFTGELFF

length: 15
D: TRBD1
size: once
J: TRBJ1-1
V: TRBV4-1
DNA: TGCGCCAGCAGCCACTACACAGGGGGCGGCACTGAAGCTTTCTTT
CDR3: CASSHYTGGGTEAFF

length: 12
D: NA
size: NA
J: TRBJ2-7
V: TRBV7-2
DNA: TGTGCCAGCAGCTTTCAGGAGGACGAGCAGTACTTC
CDR3: CASSFQEDEQYF

length: 13
D: NA
size: NA
J: TRBJ1-4
V: TRBV30
DNA: TGTGCCTGGAGTCCTAAGGTAGGCGAAAAACTGTTTTTT
CDR3: CAWSPKVGEKLFF

length: 15
D: NA
size: NA
J: TRBJ2-2
V: TRBV29-1
DNA: TGCAGCGTTGAAGGGACTAAACTGAGGTCCGGGGAGCTGTTTTTT
CDR3: CSVEGTKLRSGELFF

length: 13
D: NA
size: NA
J: TRBJ1-5
V: TRBV6-4
DNA: TGTGCCAGCAGTAATGGGTACAATCAGCCCCAGCATTTT
CDR3: CASSNGYNQPQHF

length: 13
D: NA
size: NA
J: TRBJ1-4
V: TRBV6-6
DNA: TGTGCCAGCTGTAGGGCAACTAATGAAAAACTGTTTTTT
CDR3: CASCRATNEKLFF

length: 12
D: NA
size: NA
J: TRBJ2-7
V: TRBV6-1
DNA: TGTGCCAGCAGGGACAGCTCCTACGAGCAGTACTTC
CDR3: CASRDSSYEQYF

length: 15
D: TRBD2
size: NA
J: TRBJ2-5
V: TRBV15
DNA: TGTGCCACCAGCAGAGAATGGGGGGGTACAGAGACCCAGTACTTC
CDR3: CATSREWGGTETQYF

length: 14
D: NA
size: NA
J: TRBJ2-7
V: TRBV28
DNA: TGTGCCAGCAGTCCGGGGGCCCCCGTATACGAGCAGTACTTC
CDR3: CASSPGAPVYEQYF

length: 15
D: TRBD1
size: NA
J: TRBJ1-1
V: TRBV5-1
DNA: TGCGCCAGCAGCAACCAACAGGGGGTAAAGACTGAAGCTTTCTTT
CDR3: CASSNQQGVKTEAFF

length: 16
D: TRBD2
size: NA
J: TRBJ2-1
V: TRBV5-4
DNA: TGTGCCAGCAGCTTGGTCGCGGGAGGGCCTTACAATGAGCAGTTCTTC
CDR3: CASSLVAGGPYNEQFF

length: 12
D: NA
size: NA
J: TRBJ1-1
V: TRBV28
DNA: TGTGCCAGCAGTTTCGGCAGGGTTGAAGCTTTCTTT
CDR3: CASSFGRVEAFF

length: 15
D: NA
size: NA
J: TRBJ2-3
V: TRBV7-8
DNA: TGTGCCAGCAGCTTAGAACGCCTAGCGTGGGATACGCAGTATTTT
CDR3: CASSLERLAWDTQYF

length: 13
D: NA
size: NA
J: TRBJ1-5
V: TRBV7-2
DNA: TGTGCCAGCAGCTTGTCGGGTAGTCAGCCCCAGCATTTT
CDR3: CASSLSGSQPQHF

length: 14
D: NA
size: few
J: TRBJ1-5
V: TRBV4-2
DNA: TGTGCCAGCAGCCAAGAATTCAGGGACTACAAGATATTTTTT
CDR3: CASSQEFRDYKIFF

length: 13
D: NA
size: NA
J: TRBJ2-7
V: TRBV4-1
DNA: TGCGCCAGCAGCCAAGGAAGTACCTACGAGCAGTACTTC
CDR3: CASSQGSTYEQYF

length: 13
D: TRBD1
size: NA
J: TRBJ1-2
V: TRBV6-5
DNA: TGTGCCAGCAGCCCAGACAGGGGACATGGCTACACCTTC
CDR3: CASSPDRGHGYTF

length: 16
D: NA
size: NA
J: TRBJ1-1
V: TRBV19
DNA: TGTGCCAGTAGTAGGGCGTCGGGAACCATGAACACTGAAGCTTTCTTT
CDR3: CASSRASGTMNTEAFF

length: 17
D: NA
size: NA
J: TRBJ2-3
V: TRBV21-1
DNA: TGTGCCAGCAGCAAGCCCCGACTAGCGGGAGGCACAGATACGCAGTATTTT
CDR3: CASSKPRLAGGTDTQYF

length: 13
D: NA
size: NA
J: TRBJ2-3
V: TRBV27
DNA: TGTGCCAGCAGTTTCGAGGGGTCAGATACGCAGTATTTT
CDR3: CASSFEGSDTQYF

length: 15
D: NA
size: NA
J: TRBJ2-7
V: TRBV4-1
DNA: TGCGCCAGCAGACCCACAACCGGGACGACGGGGGAGCAGTACTTC
CDR3: CASRPTTGTTGEQYF

length: 16
D: TRBD1
size: NA
J: TRBJ1-5
V: TRBV10-3
DNA: TGTGCCATCAGTGAATCAGGGGGGGGAAGCAATCAGCCCCAGCATTTT
CDR3: CAISESGGGSNQPQHF

length: 15
D: TRBD2
size: NA
J: TRBJ2-3
V: TRBV19
DNA: TGTGCCAGTAGTATTATAGCGGGAGGCACAGATACGCAGTATTTT
CDR3: CASSIIAGGTDTQYF

length: 15
D: NA
size: NA
J: TRBJ2-2
V: TRBV5-6
DNA: TGTGCCAGCAGCTTGGACGGGATGGGCACCGGGGAGCTGTTTTTT
CDR3: CASSLDGMGTGELFF

length: 13
D: NA
size: NA
J: TRBJ1-2
V: TRBV6-5
DNA: TGTGCCAGCAGTTACTCGGGGGGCTCTGGCTACACCTTC
CDR3: CASSYSGGSGYTF

length: 18
D: TRBD2
size: NA
J: TRBJ2-3
V: TRBV27
DNA: TGTGCCAGCAGTTTATTTGGAGGCGGGAGGGCCCCAAGAGATACGCAGTATTTT
CDR3: CASSLFGGGRAPRDTQYF

length: 16
D: NA
size: NA
J: TRBJ2-1
V: TRBV10-3
DNA: TGTGCCATCAGTGAGCCGGGGGGCCAGTTACCCTATGAGCAGTTCTTC
CDR3: CAISEPGGQLPYEQFF

length: 16
D: NA
size: NA
J: TRBJ1-5
V: TRBV7-8
DNA: TGTGCCAGCAGCTTAGCCGTCTGGAGAAACAATCAGCCCCAGCATTTT
CDR3: CASSLAVWRNNQPQHF

length: 14
D: NA
size: NA
J: TRBJ2-7
V: TRBV1
DNA: TGCACCAGCAGCCAGCGGGGCTGGGCCTACGAGCAGTACTTC
CDR3: CTSSQRGWAYEQYF

length: 13
D: NA
size: NA
J: TRBJ2-7
V: TRBV19
DNA: TGTGCCAGTAGTTTGGGCGAGTCCTACGAGCAGTACTTC
CDR3: CASSLGESYEQYF

length: 14
D: NA
size: NA
J: TRBJ2-7
V: TRBV7-8
DNA: TGTGCCAGCAGCTTAGCCCGCGGAAACTACGAGCAGTACTTC
CDR3: CASSLARGNYEQYF

length: 14
D: NA
size: NA
J: TRBJ2-5
V: TRBV15
DNA: TGTGCCACCAGCAACGAGGGGGTCCAAGAGACCCAGTACTTC
CDR3: CATSNEGVQETQYF

length: 17
D: TRBD2
size: NA
J: TRBJ2-1
V: TRBV9
DNA: TGTGCCAGCAGCCCCCGATTTAGCGGGAAAACCTACAATGAGCAGTTCTTC
CDR3: CASSPRFSGKTYNEQFF

length: 16
D: TRBD1
size: NA
J: TRBJ1-1
V: TRBV7-9
DNA: TGTGCCAGCAGTTCACCTCTGGGACAGGTGAACACTGAAGCTTTCTTT
CDR3: CASSSPLGQVNTEAFF

length: 15
D: NA
size: NA
J: TRBJ2-7
V: TRBV5-5
DNA: TGTGCCAGCAGCTTACAGAGGGCTCTATCCTACGAGCAGTACTTC
CDR3: CASSLQRALSYEQYF

length: 15
D: TRBD1
size: NA
J: TRBJ2-1
V: TRBV27
DNA: TGTGCCAGCAGTTGGGACAGGGGTGCGTACAATGAGCAGTTCTTC
CDR3: CASSWDRGAYNEQFF

length: 19
D: TRBD1
size: once
J: TRBJ2-6
V: TRBV7-9
DNA: TGTGCCAGCAGCGCCTCACGGGACAGGGGGCTTTCTGGGGCCAACGTCCTGACTTTC
CDR3: CASSASRDRGLSGANVLTF

length: 14
D: TRBD2
size: NA
J: TRBJ2-7
V: TRBV27
DNA: TGTGCCAGCAGTTTCACGGGAGGGCCGAGGGAGCAGTACTTC
CDR3: CASSFTGGPREQYF

length: 15
D: TRBD2
size: NA
J: TRBJ2-2
V: TRBV6-5
DNA: TGTGCCAGCAGTTACTCGACGGCGGGGGCCGGGGAGCTGTTTTTT
CDR3: CASSYSTAGAGELFF